One sample yielded the 8 T cell receptor beta chains listed below, sequenced in a study of T cell responses to AZD1222 COVID-19 vaccine. Method: immunoSEQ multiplex PCR; TCRdb's copy keeps in-frame clones and lacks some. The sample yields approximately 150,000 clones, approximately 89% seen once. The source was peripheral blood, collected on day 0 of AZD1222 vaccination. The receptors were sampled from an adult in good health.

The rearrangement links TRBV27 to TRBJ2-6; D is undetermined. Germline V gene sequence: CDR1 MNHEY, CDR2 SMNVEV (reference sequence). The CDR3 contains 13 residues. Trimming pared 3 bases from V and 0 bases from J, leaving 0 bases between. CDR3 in DNA: TGTGCCAGCAGTTTCTCTGGGGCCAACGTCCTGACTTTC. This sequence encodes CASSFSGANVLTF.

The rearrangement joins TRBV7-3 to TRBJ2-6; TRBD1 matches 8 bases. The CDR3 contains 16 residues. The trim removed 5 bases at V and 1 base at J, leaving 4 bases unmatched. Germline V gives CDR1 SGHTA, CDR2 FQGTGA. The CDR3 DNA reads TGTGCCAGCAGCCGACAGGGGCTATCTGGGGCCAACGTCCTGACTTTC. Its translation is CASSRQGLSGANVLTF.

The genes are TRBV7-2 and TRBJ2-3, with unresolved D. This CDR3 is built from 15 residues. V lost 1 base and J lost 2, with 10 bases in between. The germline gives CDR1 SGHTA, CDR2 FQGNSA. The CDR3 nucleotides read TGTGCCAGCAGCTTAGAATTCGCCCACACAGATACGCAGTATTTT. As protein: CASSLEFAHTDTQYF.

The chain employs TRBV7-2 and TRBJ1-6; 8 bases align to TRBD1. Trimming took 7 bases from V and 4 from J; bases not matched to a gene: 6. The CDR3 consists of 15 residues. Germline CDR1 and CDR2: SGHTA and FQGNSA. DNA for the CDR3: TGTGCCAGCACCCCCGACAGGGGTTATAATTCACCCCTCCACTTT. It encodes CASTPDRGYNSPLHF.

Only one count was recorded for this clone. The chain recombines TRBV6-5 with TRBJ1-5, with D perhaps TRBD1 (6 bases). Germline V lookup: CDR1 MNHEY, CDR2 SVGAGI. This CDR3 contains 14 residues. Trimming cost V 4 bases and J 5 bases, with 12 bases left between them. The CDR3 DNA reads TGTGCCAGCAGTTTACAGGGACATCATCAGCCCCAGCATTTT. Translated: CASSLQGHHQPQHF.

The chain carries TRBV27 and TRBJ1-5; D is undetermined. CDR3 length equals 15 residues. CDR1 and CDR2 (germline): MNHEY, SMNVEV (reference sequence). V lost 3 bases and J 4 bases, leaving 13 bases between the germline ends. CDR3 nucleotide sequence: TGTGCCAGCAGTTTTTCCCGACCGGAAAATCAGCCCCAGCATTTT. This sequence encodes CASSFSRPENQPQHF.

The rearrangement joins TRBV19 to TRBJ1-5; D possibly corresponds to TRBD1 (6 bases). Germline V gives CDR1 LNHDA, CDR2 SQIVND (reference sequence). Deletions cut 7 bases from V and 7 bases from J, with 11 bases between. CDR3 size: 12 residues. The CDR3 protein is CASKRGNQPQHF. The CDR3 DNA reads TGTGCCAGTAAAAGGGGGAACCAGCCCCAGCATTTT.

The table lists this clone with a count of one. The genes are TRBV27 and TRBJ2-1, with D possibly matching TRBD1 (6 bases). The V end was cut by 5 bases, the J end by 4 bases, with 9 bases between. CDR3 length: 13 residues. The germline V gene has CDR1 MNHEY and CDR2 SMNVEV (reference sequence). The CDR3 loop is CASSRTAYNEQFF. CDR3 coding DNA: TGTGCCAGCAGTCGGACAGCTTACAATGAGCAGTTCTTC.